These 27 T cell receptor beta chains were sequenced from one sample in a study of metastatic and nonmetastatic thyroid tumors. Patients underwent thyroid surgery, and none had received any treatment before it. TCRdb used MiXCR to call clones anew from the PCR reads. This table holds roughly 35,000 clones, about 15% found once. Sample: blood. Receptors were obtained from a female donor with papillary thyroid cancer or a benign thyroid nodule (not recorded which). Some clones in this sample may be carry-over from other donors' samples.

This clone was counted at least ten times. The chain recombines TRBV28 with TRBJ2-7; 8 bases align to TRBD2. Germline V gives CDR1 MDHEN, CDR2 SYDVKM. V was clipped by 4 bases and J by 2 bases; unmatched bases: 4. The CDR3 contains 14 residues. CDR3 sequence: CASSSPGLAYEQYF. CDR3 in DNA: TGTGCCAGCAGTTCCCCGGGACTAGCCTACGAGCAGTACTTC.

In its sample, this clone was seen many times. The chain couples TRBV7-2 to TRBJ2-3; D not certain. V shed 5 bases and J shed 4 bases, with 16 bases lying between them. Germline V lookup: CDR1 SGHTA, CDR2 FQGNSA. The CDR3 totals 15 residues. The CDR3: CASSGYDPGADTQYF. CDR3 nucleotide sequence: TGTGCCAGCAGCGGTTATGACCCTGGAGCAGATACGCAGTATTTT. Full variable domain (missing parts from reference TRBV7-2 and TRBJ2-3): GAGVSQSPSNKVTEKGKDVELRCDPISGHTALYWYRQSLGQGLEFLIYFQGNSAPDKSGLPSDRFSAERTGGSVSTLTIQRTQQEDSAVYLCASSGYDPGADTQYFGPGTRLTVL.

Of note for this clone: At one of its ends the junction is not consistent with the germline gene, which may arise from a read error. V gene TRBV2 combines with J gene TRBJ2-2, with TRBD2 identical over 9 bases. CDR1 and CDR2 from the germline V gene are SNHLY and FYNNEI. The CDR3 sequence is 19 residues long. This CDR3 is CASRSWDRLAEAKTGELFF. DNA for the CDR3: TGTGCCAGCAGATCCTGGGACAGACTAGCGGAGGCGAAGACCGGGGAGCTGTTTTTT.

This clone was recorded a few times. This rearrangement joins TRBV7-8 to TRBJ1-1; 7 bases align to TRBD1. V trimming: 5 bases; J trimming: 0 bases; junction bases outside the gene matches: 12. The CDR3 length is 17 residues. CDR1 is SGHVS and CDR2 is FQNEAQ in the germline V gene. In DNA form, the CDR3 reads TGTGCCAGCAGCCCCCGGACAGGAGGGCGCCTGAACACTGAAGCTTTCTTT. The encoded protein is CASSPRTGGRLNTEAFF.

The sample holds one count of this clone. The V gene is TRBV11-2, the J gene TRBJ1-5, with D hard to call. The V gene's germline CDR1 is SGHAT and CDR2 FQNNGV. Trimming removed 5 bases from V and 1 base from J, with 15 bases in between. The CDR3 contains 16 residues. CDR3 DNA sequence: TGTGCCAGCAGCCCTTACCTATCTGAGAGCAATCAGCCCCAGCATTTT. Amino acids: CASSPYLSESNQPQHF.

This clone was observed at least ten times. This chain joins TRBV6-1 and TRBJ1-3; D unresolved. V lost 1 base and J 0 bases, leaving 7 bases between the germline ends. The length of the CDR3 is 15 residues. The V gene's germline CDR1 is MNHNS and CDR2 SASEGT. The CDR3 nucleotides are TGTGCCAGCAGTGAAGTGGGTAACTCTGGAAACACCATATATTTT. Its translation is CASSEVGNSGNTIYF.

About this clone itself: Possible read error: a much larger clone is one base away. The chain uses TRBV19 and TRBJ2-3; D gene ambiguous. The CDR3 sequence is 13 residues long. The V end lost 5 bases, the J end lost 6 bases, and 12 bases lay between the germline ends. Looked up from germline, CDR1 is LNHDA and CDR2 is SQIVND (reference sequence). The CDR3 DNA sequence: TGTGCCAGTAGTCTTCAGGTGTGCGATACGCAGTATTTT. It encodes CASSLQVCDTQYF.

This clone was seen at least ten times. The rearrangement links TRBV28 to TRBJ1-6, with 9 bases matching TRBD1. This CDR3 spans 15 amino acids. J was trimmed by 9 bases and V by 7 bases; bases with no gene match: 10. Germline CDR1 is MDHEN and CDR2 is SYDVKM. The DNA of the CDR3 is TGTGCCAGCAAAGTGTCGGGGACAGGGAGTTCACCCCTCCACTTT. This translates into CASKVSGTGSSPLHF.

This clone was found many times. The gene calls are TRBV6-5 and TRBJ1-2; possible D gene TRBD1, 6 bases. Germline V lookup: CDR1 MNHEY, CDR2 SVGAGI. Trimming took 2 bases from V and 7 from J, leaving 14 bases between them. The CDR3 has 14 residues. The CDR3 is CASSYARGRAGYTF. For the CDR3, the DNA is TGTGCCAGCAGTTACGCCCGGGGGCGAGCTGGCTACACCTTC.

This clone was detected ten times or more. This chain joins TRBV20-1 and TRBJ2-2; TRBD1 might be the D (6 bases). The length of the CDR3 is 15 residues. The V gene lost 6 bases and the J gene lost 3 bases, with 17 bases spanning the gap. Per the germline V gene, CDR1 is DFQATT and CDR2 is SNEGSKA (reference sequence). CDR3 protein: CSAAWDNTHTGELFF. The CDR3 DNA is TGCAGTGCAGCATGGGACAACACCCACACCGGGGAGCTGTTTTTT.

Ten or more counts support this clone. This chain connects TRBV28 to TRBJ1-2; possible D gene TRBD1, 5 bases. Trimming left V 7 bases short and J 0 bases short, with 18 bases between. The CDR3 length is 16 residues. Germline V gives CDR1 MDHEN, CDR2 SYDVKM. DNA of the CDR3: TGTGCCAGCAACGCCCGCAGGGTTGGGGCTAACTATGGCTACACCTTC. Its protein product is CASNARRVGANYGYTF.

This clone was recorded at least ten times. The rearrangement links TRBV9 to TRBJ2-2; no reliable D call. The V and J ends lost 0 bases and 8 bases respectively, with 8 bases between them. The germline CDR1 and CDR2 sequences are SGDLS and YYNGEE. This CDR3 contains 13 residues. As DNA, the CDR3 is TGTGCCAGCAGCGTAGGTGGGCGAGGGGAGCTGTTTTTT. This codes for CASSVGGRGELFF. Filled out from reference TRBV9 and TRBJ2-2, the complete variable domain reads DSGVTQTPKHLITATGQRVTLRCSPRSGDLSVYWYQQSLDQGLQFLIQYYNGEERAKGNILERFSAQQFPDLHSELNLSSLELGDSALYFCASSVGGRGELFFGEGSRLTVL.

At least ten counts were recorded for this clone. The V and J genes are TRBV25-1 and TRBJ1-1, with a weak D call TRBD1 (6 bases). The CDR3 sequence is 16 residues long. The V gene's germline CDR1 is MGHDK and CDR2 SYGVNS. V lost 3 bases and J 7 bases, leaving 21 bases between the germline ends. CDR3: CASSDDRQGWTGEAFF. The CDR3, as DNA: TGTGCCAGCAGTGACGATAGGCAGGGGTGGACGGGTGAAGCTTTCTTT.

This clone was picked up many times. This sequence joins TRBV14 and TRBJ2-2; TRBD2 aligns across 7 bases. The trim removed 4 bases at V and 2 bases at J, leaving 10 bases unmatched. Per germline, CDR1 SGHDN and CDR2 FVKESK. The CDR3 runs to 17 residues. Here the CDR3 reads CASSPIPGLFNTGELFF. The CDR3 bases are TGTGCCAGCAGCCCGATCCCGGGACTATTTAACACCGGGGAGCTGTTTTTT. Based on the CDR3 plus reference TRBV14 and TRBJ2-2, the full variable domain is EAGVTQFPSHSVIEKGQTVTLRCDPISGHDNLYWYRRVMGKEIKFLLHFVKESKQDESGMPNNRFLAERTGGTYSTLKVQPAELEDSGVYFCASSPIPGLFNTGELFFGEGSRLTVL.

This clone was counted ten times or more. This rearrangement joins TRBV27 to TRBJ1-5; D perhaps matches TRBD1 (5 bases). The CDR3 has 19 residues. Germline loops: CDR1 MNHEY, CDR2 SMNVEV (reference sequence). V dropped 3 bases and J dropped 6 bases, with 27 bases sitting between them. CDR3 bases: TGTGCCAGCAGTTTCACTCGGGCAGGGACCCCCCGCTCCAGTCAGCCCCAGCATTTT. Translated, it gives CASSFTRAGTPRSSQPQHF.

The gene calls are TRBV6-1 and TRBJ1-2; D call uncertain. Trimming stripped 5 bases from V and 5 bases from J, with 15 bases between. The CDR3 length is 14 residues. The germline gives CDR1 MNHNS, CDR2 SASEGT. The CDR3 DNA follows: TGTGCCAGCAGTTCCGGGTCCCCGCGATATGGCTACACCTTC. Translated, it gives CASSSGSPRYGYTF.

This clone was counted at least ten times. This sequence joins TRBV4-2 and TRBJ2-3; the D is unclear. In germline, CDR1 is LGHNA, CDR2 YNFKEQ. Between the trimmed V and J ends, which lost 3 bases and 2 bases, there was a span of 15 bases. CDR3 length equals 16 residues. The DNA of the CDR3 is TGTGCCAGCAGCCAGATCGGTTCCGGTGTCACAGATACGCAGTATTTT. Translation gives CASSQIGSGVTDTQYF.

The chain recombines TRBV6-1 with TRBJ2-3, with D maybe TRBD2 (6 bases). Germline loops: CDR1 MNHNS, CDR2 SASEGT. V was trimmed by 3 bases and J by 2 bases, leaving 9 bases between them. The CDR3 runs 14 residues. For the CDR3, the DNA is TGTGCCAGCAGTGACGGCGGGACCACAGATACGCAGTATTTT. Amino acids: CASSDGGTTDTQYF.

V gene TRBV3-1 combines with J gene TRBJ1-1, with 7 bases fitting TRBD1. V shed 3 bases and J 11 bases; nucleotides not matched to a gene: 6. The germline V gene encodes CDR1 LGHDT and CDR2 YNNKEL (reference sequence). The CDR3 has 12 amino acids. The CDR3 nucleotides read TGTGCCAGCAGCCAGATCACAGGGGAGGCTTTCTTT. It translates to CASSQITGEAFF. Variable domain in full (rest from reference TRBV3-1 and TRBJ1-1): DTAVSQTPKYLVTQMGNDKSIKCEQNLGHDTMYWYKQDSKKFLKIMFSYNNKELIINETVPNRFSPKSPDKAHLNLHINSLELGDSAVYFCASSQITGEAFFGQGTRLTVV.

This clone was seen a handful of times. A read error may explain this, as a much larger clone is one base away. The V call is TRBV2, the J call TRBJ2-3; 7 nucleotides match TRBD2. Unmatched junction bases numbered 12, after V lost 5 bases and J lost 4 bases. CDR3 length equals 16 residues. The germline gives CDR1 SNHLY, CDR2 FYNNEI. The CDR3 region is CASSRRRAGEADTQYF. CDR3 bases: TGTGCCAGCAGTAGACGTCGGGCGGGGGAGGCAGATACGCAGTATTTT.

As concerns this clone: Germline and junction disagree at one end, which may indicate a read error. The rearrangement links TRBV7-2 to TRBJ1-3, with D unresolved. This CDR3 is 14 amino acids long. The V gene's germline CDR1 is SGHTA and CDR2 FQGNSA. The CDR3 nucleotides read TGTGCCAGCAGCCCTGAGATCTCTGTAAACACCATATATTTT. Amino acid sequence: CASSPEISVNTIYF.

This clone was seen many times. This rearrangement joins TRBV11-2 to TRBJ2-3; 8 bases map to TRBD1. The CDR3 length is 16 residues. V shed 5 bases and J 2 bases; nucleotides not matched to a gene: 9. Germline assignment: CDR1 SGHAT and CDR2 FQNNGV. The CDR3 DNA sequence: TGTGCCAGCAGCCCGAAACAGGGGGTTTACACAGATACGCAGTATTTT. This sequence encodes CASSPKQGVYTDTQYF. Based on the CDR3 plus reference TRBV11-2 and TRBJ2-3, the full variable domain is EAGVAQSPRYKIIEKRQSVAFWCNPISGHATLYWYQQILGQGPKLLIQFQNNGVVDDSQLPKDRFSAERLKGVDSTLKIQPAKLEDSAVYLCASSPKQGVYTDTQYFGPGTRLTVL.

Ten or more counts support this clone. The chain carries TRBV30 and TRBJ1-1; D is undetermined. The CDR3 is 13 amino acids. V lost 4 bases and J lost 2, with 11 bases in between. Per germline, CDR1 GTSNPN and CDR2 SVGIG (reference sequence). CDR3 in amino acids: CAWTTQLNTEAFF. Written as DNA, the CDR3 is TGTGCCTGGACTACACAGCTAAACACTGAAGCTTTCTTT.

This clone has at least ten counts. The chain is built from TRBV6-2 or TRBV6-3 and TRBJ2-7; weak D call: TRBD2 (7 bases). Trimming removed 1 base at V and 4 bases at J, with 14 bases between. The CDR3 length is 15 residues. Per germline, CDR1 MNHEY and CDR2 SVGEGT. The CDR3 loop is CASSYFRGGGYEQYF. The CDR3 DNA sequence: TGTGCCAGCAGTTACTTCCGCGGGGGCGGTTACGAGCAGTACTTC.

This clone was found many times. The V call is TRBV18, the J call TRBJ2-3; unclear D gene. The germline gives CDR1 KGHSH, CDR2 LQKENI. Trimming shortened V by 2 bases and J by 0 bases, and 9 bases separated the two germline ends. The CDR3 has 15 amino acids. CDR3 sequence (DNA): TGTGCCAGCTCACCAAACCCCTCAAGCACAGATACGCAGTATTTT. Amino acids: CASSPNPSSTDTQYF. Looking up the rest from reference TRBV18 and TRBJ2-3 gives the full variable domain: NAGVMQNPRHLVRRRGQEARLRCSPMKGHSHVYWYRQLPEEGLKFMVYLQKENIIDESGMPKERFSAEFPKEGPSILRIQQVVRGDSAAYFCASSPNPSSTDTQYFGPGTRLTVL.

This clone occurred many times. The chain employs TRBV6-1 and TRBJ2-1; 9 bases match TRBD2. Germline loops: CDR1 MNHNS, CDR2 SASEGT. The CDR3 extends over 17 amino acids. V lost 3 bases to trimming and J lost 4 bases; unmatched junction nucleotides: 10. The CDR3 sequence is CASSDGGRGRRYNEQFF. The CDR3 DNA follows: TGTGCCAGCAGTGATGGCGGGAGGGGGCGCCGGTACAATGAGCAGTTCTTC.

This clone is medium-sized in the sample. Other DNA sequences from this sample encode an identical CDR3 as well. The CDR3 reads CASSALSGGTYEQYF. As DNA, the CDR3 is TGTGCCAGCAGTGCCCTGAGTGGGGGAACCTACGAGCAGTACTTC. This chain links TRBV6-1 with TRBJ2-7; D may correspond to TRBD1 or TRBD2 (5 bases each). V lost 4 bases and J 2 bases, leaving 15 bases between the germline ends. Germline CDR1 MNHNS, CDR2 SASEGT. The CDR3 is made up of 15 amino acids.